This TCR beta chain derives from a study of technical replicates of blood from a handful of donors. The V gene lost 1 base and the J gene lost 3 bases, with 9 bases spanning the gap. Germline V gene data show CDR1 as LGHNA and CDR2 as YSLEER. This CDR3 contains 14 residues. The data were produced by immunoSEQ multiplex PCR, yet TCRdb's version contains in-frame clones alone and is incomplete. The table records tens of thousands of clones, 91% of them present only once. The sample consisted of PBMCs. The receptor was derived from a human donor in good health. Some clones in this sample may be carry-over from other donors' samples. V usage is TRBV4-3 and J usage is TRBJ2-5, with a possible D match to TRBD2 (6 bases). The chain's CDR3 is CASSQVIAEETQYF. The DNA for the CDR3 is TGCGCCAGCAGCCAAGTAATAGCGGAAGAGACCCAGTACTTC.